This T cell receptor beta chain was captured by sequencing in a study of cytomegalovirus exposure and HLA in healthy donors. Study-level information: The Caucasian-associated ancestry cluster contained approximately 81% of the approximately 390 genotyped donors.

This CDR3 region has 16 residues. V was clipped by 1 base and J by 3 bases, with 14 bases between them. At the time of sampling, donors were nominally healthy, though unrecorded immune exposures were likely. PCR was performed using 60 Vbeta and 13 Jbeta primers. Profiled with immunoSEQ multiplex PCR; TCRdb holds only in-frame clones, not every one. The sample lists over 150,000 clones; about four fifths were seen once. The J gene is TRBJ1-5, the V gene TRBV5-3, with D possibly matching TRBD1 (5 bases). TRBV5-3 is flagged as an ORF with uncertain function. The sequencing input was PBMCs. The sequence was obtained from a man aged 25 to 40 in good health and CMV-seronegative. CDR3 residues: CARSLQVQGHNQPQHF. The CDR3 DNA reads TGTGCCAGAAGCTTGCAGGTCCAGGGTCACAATCAGCCCCAGCATTTT.